Here is one TCR beta chain with its context. What it binds is unknown. These data belong to a study of cytomegalovirus exposure and HLA in healthy donors. The CDR3 loop spans 12 amino acids. The germline V gene encodes CDR1 MRHNA and CDR2 SNTAGT. The V end was cut by 2 bases, the J end by 9 bases, with 8 bases between. Study-wide results and caveats: One variant, a missense change in DCLRE1C, was linked in a later analysis to TCR beta V- and J-gene trimming. Beyond CMV serostatus, there was no information to go on about immune exposure. Specific recognition of CMV antigens was confirmed in vitro for a few chains (all CMV-associated). Previously analyzed data showed that most TCR beta V segments were productive at a frequency of about 87% or about 30%.

The PCR ran on 60 Vbeta and 13 Jbeta primers. TCRdb's copy holds only in-frame clones and misses some; the assay was immunoSEQ multiplex PCR. This sample carries some 120,000 clones, 65% to 90% of them seen once, and the ten largest clones take approximately 3%. What was sequenced was PBMCs. The source of this sequence is a woman younger than 35 in good health and CMV-seropositive. The chain carries TRBV6-4 and TRBJ2-1; no clear D gene. The CDR3 sequence is CASSDLPGEQFF. The CDR3 nucleotides are TGTGCCAGCAGTGACCTCCCCGGTGAGCAGTTCTTC.